The 22 T cell receptor beta chains below come from one sample, sequenced in a study of cytomegalovirus exposure and HLA in healthy donors. The PCR contained 60 Vbeta and 13 Jbeta primers. Using immunoSEQ multiplex PCR, the repertoire was profiled, and TCRdb retains in-frame clones only, with some absent. The sample yields roughly 100,000 clones, more than 65% seen once. Sequencing input: PBMCs. The receptors here all came from a woman aged 18-29 years in good health and CMV-seropositive.

The chain joins TRBV2 to TRBJ1-2, with D possibly being TRBD1 (6 bases). The CDR3 is 12 residues long. CDR1 and CDR2 (germline): SNHLY, FYNNEI. Trimming cost V 7 bases and J 7 bases, with 13 bases left between them. The CDR3 DNA reads as TGTGCCAGCACCGACAGGATCGGTGGCTACACCTTC. This encodes CASTDRIGGYTF.

The rearrangement uses TRBV9 and TRBJ2-7; D is ambiguous. The V gene lost 0 bases and the J gene lost 2 bases, with 12 bases spanning the gap. CDR3 length: 15 amino acids. Germline loops: CDR1 SGDLS, CDR2 YYNGEE. The CDR3: CASSVASTSPYEQYF. As DNA, the CDR3 is TGTGCCAGCAGCGTAGCTTCGACAAGCCCCTACGAGCAGTACTTC.

The V and J genes are TRBV29-1 and TRBJ1-1; D is unclear. Germline CDR1 reads SQVTM; CDR2 reads ANQGSEA. Trimming left V 3 bases short and J 4 bases short, with 15 bases between. This CDR3 is 14 amino acids long. The DNA for the CDR3 is TGCAGCGTTGACGAACCGGGTGGAACCACTGAAGCTTTCTTT. It yields the protein CSVDEPGGTTEAFF.

The J gene is TRBJ1-5, the V gene TRBV21-1; the table's D call TRBD1 went unverified against the DNA. TRBV21-1 is a pseudogene locus. This CDR3 has 17 amino acids. The CDR3 bases are TGTGCCAGCAGCAAACGCCCAGGGATGGGGAGCAATCAGCCCCAGCATTTT. It is translated as CASSKRPGMGSNQPQHF.

This chain uses TRBV5-6 with TRBJ1-6; tentative D call: TRBD1 (6 bases). Germline CDR1 reads SGHDT; CDR2 reads YYEEEE. The CDR3 sequence is 14 residues long. Trimming cost V 4 bases and J 4 bases, with 9 bases left between them. The chain's CDR3 is CASSLDSYNSPLHF. The DNA of the CDR3 is TGTGCCAGCAGCCTGGACAGTTATAATTCACCCCTCCACTTT. The variable domain in full, with the rest retrieved from reference TRBV5-6 and TRBJ1-6, is DAGVTQSPTHLIKTRGQQVTLRCSPKSGHDTVSWYQQALGQGPQFIFQYYEEEERQRGNFPDRFSGHQFPNYSSELNVNALLLGDSALYLCASSLDSYNSPLHFGNGTRLTVT.

The rearrangement uses TRBV27 and TRBJ1-2, with D possibly being TRBD1 (5 bases). CDR1 MNHEY and CDR2 SMNVEV come from the germline V gene (reference sequence). This CDR3 spans 15 amino acids. V lost 5 bases to trimming and J lost 1 base, with 14 bases between them. CDR3 residues: CASSPRDSHNYGYTF. The CDR3, as DNA: TGTGCCAGCAGTCCCCGAGACAGCCATAACTATGGCTACACCTTC.

The chain links TRBV7-2 to TRBJ2-1; 7 bases are a match to TRBD1. The germline gives CDR1 SGHTA, CDR2 FQGNSA. The CDR3 spans 14 residues. Unmatched junction bases numbered 7, after V lost 5 bases and J lost 6 bases. CDR3 region: CASSGHRGGNEQFF. The CDR3 bases are TGTGCCAGCAGCGGACACAGGGGTGGCAATGAGCAGTTCTTC.

The chain is built from TRBV19 and TRBJ2-3; 9 nucleotides match TRBD1. Germline lookup yields CDR1 LNHDA and CDR2 SQIVND (reference sequence). This CDR3 comprises 17 residues. Losses at the gene ends were 1 base for V and 6 bases for J; bases not matched to a gene: 11. This chain's CDR3 is CASSIVAPGQGADTQYF. CDR3 nucleotide sequence: TGTGCCAGTAGTATAGTGGCCCCGGGACAGGGTGCCGATACGCAGTATTTT. The variable domain in full, with the rest retrieved from reference TRBV19 and TRBJ2-3, is DGGITQSPKYLFRKEGQNVTLSCEQNLNHDAMYWYRQDPGQGLRLIYYSQIVNDFQKGDIAEGYSVSREKKESFPLTVTSAQKNPTAFYLCASSIVAPGQGADTQYFGPGTRLTVL.

V gene TRBV27 combines with J gene TRBJ1-1, with D uncertain. The V and J ends lost 2 bases and 7 bases respectively, with 11 bases between them. The CDR3 runs to 13 residues. CDR1 MNHEY and CDR2 SMNVEV come from the germline V gene (reference sequence). CDR3 amino acids: CASSLHDGGEAFF. For the CDR3, the DNA is TGTGCCAGCAGTTTACATGATGGCGGTGAAGCTTTCTTT.

The rearrangement links TRBV5-5 to TRBJ2-5, with TRBD1 matching 9 bases. Germline V gene lookup returns CDR1 SGHKS and CDR2 YYEKEE (reference sequence). CDR3 length equals 16 residues. V was clipped by 2 bases and J by 4 bases; unmatched bases: 9. The CDR3 sequence: CASSLGGQGPRETQYF. DNA of the CDR3: TGTGCCAGCAGCTTAGGAGGACAGGGGCCGAGAGAGACCCAGTACTTC.

In its sample, this clone was seen a few times. This chain links TRBV6-5 with TRBJ2-7, with unresolved D. The CDR3 covers 14 residues. Trimming removed 2 bases at V and 0 bases at J, with 8 bases between. The germline V gene has CDR1 MNHEY and CDR2 SVGAGI. In DNA form, the CDR3 reads TGTGCCAGCAGTTACGGAGAAAGCTCCTACGAGCAGTACTTC. Translating it yields CASSYGESSYEQYF.

The chain is built from TRBV7-8 and TRBJ2-3, with D perhaps TRBD1 (6 bases). The CDR3 totals 15 residues. Germline loops: CDR1 SGHVS, CDR2 FQNEAQ. V lost 5 bases and J 6 bases, leaving 18 bases between the germline ends. CDR3 coding DNA: TGTGCCAGCAGCCCCACCCTCGACAGGAAGGATACGCAGTATTTT. Translated: CASSPTLDRKDTQYF. The variable domain in full, with the rest retrieved from reference TRBV7-8 and TRBJ2-3, is GAGVSQSPRYKVAKRGQDVALRCDPISGHVSLFWYQQALGQGPEFLTYFQNEAQLDKSGLPSDRFFAERPEGSVSTLKIQRTQQEDSAVYLCASSPTLDRKDTQYFGPGTRLTVL.

The chain is built from TRBV6-5 and TRBJ1-1; D gene ambiguous. Looked up from germline, CDR1 is MNHEY and CDR2 is SVGAGI. V was shortened by 0 bases and J by 4 bases, with 6 bases between the two germline ends. The CDR3 has 13 amino acids. For the CDR3, the DNA is TGTGCCAGCAGTTACTCGAGAACCACTGAAGCTTTCTTT. Its translation is CASSYSRTTEAFF.

The V and J genes are TRBV7-9 and TRBJ2-1, with D possibly TRBD2 on 5 matching bases. Germline-derived CDR1 and CDR2 are SEHNR and FQNEAQ (reference sequence). Trimming took 5 bases from V and 9 from J, leaving 14 bases between them. The CDR3 runs 13 residues. The CDR3 DNA follows: TGTGCCAGCAGCAGGGAGCCTAAGGGTGAGCAGTTCTTC. It encodes CASSREPKGEQFF.

This clone was counted a single time. The CDR3, as DNA: TGTGCCAGCAGCGTAGGTTACAGGGATGGCGAAAAACTGTTTTTT. It is translated as CASSVGYRDGEKLFF. The rearrangement uses TRBV9 and TRBJ1-4, with D perhaps matching TRBD1 (6 bases). Trimming removed 0 bases at V and 8 bases at J, with 14 bases between. CDR3 length: 15 amino acids. The V gene's germline CDR1 is SGDLS and CDR2 YYNGEE.

The rearrangement uses TRBV5-1 and TRBJ2-5, with TRBD1 matching over 10 bases. This CDR3 is 15 amino acids long. Germline V gives CDR1 SGHRS, CDR2 YFSETQ. V lost 7 bases and J lost 4; bases outside the gene matches: 10. As DNA, the CDR3 is TGCGCCAGCCAAACCGGGACAGGGGTTGGAGAGACCCAGTACTTC. Its protein product is CASQTGTGVGETQYF. The full variable domain, its missing parts supplied by reference TRBV5-1 and TRBJ2-5, is KAGVTQTPRYLIKTRGQQVTLSCSPISGHRSVSWYQQTPGQGLQFLFEYFSETQRNKGNFPGRFSGRQFSNSRSEMNVSTLELGDSALYLCASQTGTGVGETQYFGPGTRLLVL.

The chain links TRBV9 to TRBJ2-3; 13 positions match TRBD2. Germline-derived CDR1 and CDR2 are SGDLS and YYNGEE. The J segment lost 6 bases and the V segment lost 3 bases, leaving 10 bases of the junction unmatched. CDR3 size: 17 residues. The CDR3 protein is CASSEGRTSGRGDTQYF. Written as DNA, the CDR3 is TGTGCCAGCAGCGAGGGCCGGACTAGCGGGAGAGGGGATACGCAGTATTTT.

The J gene is TRBJ2-7, the V gene TRBV23-1; 9 nucleotides line up with TRBD1. TRBV23-1 is recorded as an ORF, its role being uncertain. Trimming at V came to 1 base and at J to 3 bases, leaving 25 bases not matched to a gene. The CDR3 contains 22 residues. The CDR3 DNA is TGCGCCAGCAGTCAATTGGGGGGACAGGGTTTTTCGGAAGACCCTCGGATCTACGAGCAGTACTTC. It codes for CASSQLGGQGFSEDPRIYEQYF.

The J gene is TRBJ2-7, the V gene TRBV13, with TRBD2 identical over 9 bases. The CDR3 runs 17 residues. V lost 0 bases, J lost 4 bases, and 10 bases stayed unmatched. The germline V gene has CDR1 PRHDT and CDR2 FYEKMQ (reference sequence). CDR3 bases: TGTGCCAGCAGCTTAGGCCTCGCGGGAGGGCCGTGGTACGAGCAGTACTTC. This sequence encodes CASSLGLAGGPWYEQYF.

V usage is TRBV7-3 and J usage is TRBJ2-1; 11 nucleotides align to TRBD2. The CDR3 totals 18 residues. Germline V gene sequence: CDR1 SGHTA, CDR2 FQGTGA. After removal of 5 bases from V and 3 bases from J, the junction contained 12 bases not matched to a gene. In DNA, the CDR3 is TGTGCCAGCAGCCTTAGCGGGGGGGCAACTTTAGGCTACAATGAGCAGTTCTTC. Its translation is CASSLSGGATLGYNEQFF. The entire variable domain, with the rest obtained from reference TRBV7-3 and TRBJ2-1, is as follows: GAGVSQTPSNKVTEKGKYVELRCDPISGHTALYWYRQSLGQGPEFLIYFQGTGAADDSGLPNDRFFAVRPEGSVSTLKIQRTERGDSAVYLCASSLSGGATLGYNEQFFGPGTRLTVL.

A few counts support this clone. This chain uses TRBV5-4 with TRBJ2-5; a weak D match, TRBD1 (6 bases). The DNA end is more similar to TRBJ2-7, so the J call may be wrong. CDR1 and CDR2 from the germline V gene are SGHNT and YYREEE (reference sequence). There are 14 residues in the CDR3. CDR3 in DNA: TGTGCCAGCAGCTTAGGGACAAACTCCTACGAGCAGTACTTC. It is translated as CASSLGTNSYEQYF.

The gene calls are TRBV5-1 and TRBJ1-4; 12 bases line up with TRBD1. There are 17 residues in the CDR3. J lost 7 bases, V lost 3 bases, and 10 bases had no gene match. Germline CDR1 is SGHRS and CDR2 is YFSETQ. The CDR3 DNA is TGCGCCAGCAGCTCATTGGGACAGGGGGCGCGTGGTGAAAAACTGTTTTTT. Its protein product is CASSSLGQGARGEKLFF.